The T cell receptor (beta chain) under discussion was sequenced for a study of blood T cell repertoires in COVID-19. CDR1 and CDR2 from the germline V gene are SGHAT and FQNNGV. The CDR3 extends over 19 amino acids. Deletions cut 5 bases from V and 0 bases from J, with 23 bases between. Assay used: immunoSEQ multiplex PCR; TCRdb lists only in-frame clones, some missing. The sample has 85,000 to 130,000 clones, roughly 90% seen once. The source is a human donor in a cohort sampled during active COVID-19. The sample comprised peripheral blood. The chain employs TRBV11-2 and TRBJ2-1; D may be TRBD1 (5 bases). The CDR3, as DNA: TGTGCCAGCAGCCCCCGGCAGAAGGGGCTGGGCCGCTCCTACAATGAGCAGTTCTTC. It encodes CASSPRQKGLGRSYNEQFF.